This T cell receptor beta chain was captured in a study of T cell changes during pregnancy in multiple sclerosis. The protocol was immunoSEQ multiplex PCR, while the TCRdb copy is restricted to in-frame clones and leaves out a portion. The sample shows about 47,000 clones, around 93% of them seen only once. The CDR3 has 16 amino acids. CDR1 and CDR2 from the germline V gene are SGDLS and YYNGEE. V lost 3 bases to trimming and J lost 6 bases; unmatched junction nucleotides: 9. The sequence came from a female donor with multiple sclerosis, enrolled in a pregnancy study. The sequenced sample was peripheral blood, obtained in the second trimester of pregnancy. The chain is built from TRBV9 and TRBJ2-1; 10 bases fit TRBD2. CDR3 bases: TGTGCCAGCAGCGCCCTCGGACTAGCGGTCGGCAATGAGCAGTTCTTC. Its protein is CASSALGLAVGNEQFF.